The rows below give T cell receptor beta chains drawn from one sample of a study of T cell clones after liver transplantation. The table came from immunoSEQ multiplex PCR; TCRdb's copy has only in-frame clones and leaves some out. The sample holds tens of thousands of clones, 86% seen once. Specimen: CD8+ T cells from blood, collected 12 months after liver transplant. These receptors came from a human patient who received a liver transplant. Some T cells could come from the graft donor. CDR3s include the opening cysteine and the closing phenylalanine or tryptophan. Clone size appears in some rows only: once, few, many, or a class for an expanded clone.

CASSYRDRENEKLFF TRBJ1-4 TRBV5-1 NA
CTSSSRTVDIQYF TRBJ2-4 TRBV27 NA
CASSSLGLGNQPQHF TRBJ1-5 TRBV27 NA
CASSSFNMNTEAFF TRBJ1-1 TRBV19 NA
CASSPEMGAHGYTF TRBJ1-2 TRBV27 NA
CASSQDPGGVGGELFF TRBJ2-2 TRBV4-3 NA
CASSVDVRGSGYTF TRBJ1-2 TRBV9 NA
CASSLGQGHSYEQYF TRBJ2-7 TRBV4-1 NA
CASSVEGTGAGELFF TRBJ2-2 TRBV9 NA
CASSLGGRAYEQYF TRBJ2-7 TRBV13 NA
CASSSGRDPYNEQFF TRBJ2-1 TRBV7-8 few
CASSLVIAGLNEQFF TRBJ2-1 TRBV5-6 NA
CAISGRGDSYEQYF TRBJ2-7 TRBV10-3 many
CASSLGLTDTQYF TRBJ2-3 TRBV11-3 NA